Presented here are 27 T cell receptor beta chains from one specimen sequenced in a study of blood T cell repertoires in COVID-19. The repertoire was sequenced with immunoSEQ multiplex PCR; TCRdb's copy has only in-frame clones and lacks some. The sample has some 230,000 clones, roughly 84% seen once. Sequences were obtained from peripheral blood. Receptor source: a woman aged 60 to 75 with acute or convalescent COVID-19.

J is TRBJ1-2 and V is TRBV13; 7 bases map to TRBD1. J gave up 4 bases and V 2 bases, and 4 bases lay outside the gene matches. The V gene's germline CDR1 is PRHDT and CDR2 FYEKMQ (reference sequence). This CDR3 contains 14 residues. The CDR3 sequence: CASSLSRGAYGYTF. CDR3 nucleotide sequence: TGTGCCAGCAGCTTAAGCAGGGGGGCCTATGGCTACACCTTC.

The V call is TRBV5-1, the J call TRBJ2-3; D gene ambiguous. V lost 0 bases, J lost 2 bases, and 19 bases lay in between. Germline assignment: CDR1 SGHRS and CDR2 YFSETQ. This CDR3 region has 18 residues. CDR3 coding DNA: TGCGCCAGCAGCTTGGGCGTTTCCGTTTCCTACTCCACAGATACGCAGTATTTT. Translation gives CASSLGVSVSYSTDTQYF.

This clone came up a few times. Other nucleotide sequences in the sample specify the same CDR3. V and J are TRBV14 and TRBJ2-2; 7 bases are a match to TRBD1. Trimming cost V 4 bases and J 0 bases; bases outside gene matches: 2. The germline gives CDR1 SGHDN, CDR2 FVKESK. The CDR3 has 15 amino acids. CDR3 loop: CASSRTGANTGELFF. CDR3 bases: TGTGCCAGCAGCCGGACAGGCGCGAACACCGGGGAGCTGTTTTTT.

This chain uses TRBV18 with TRBJ1-1; D remains unclear. CDR3 size: 13 residues. Germline V gene sequence: CDR1 KGHSH, CDR2 LQKENI. V was trimmed by 3 bases and J by 7 bases, leaving 12 bases between them. This chain's CDR3 is CASSPFEQHEAFF. CDR3 DNA sequence: TGTGCCAGCTCACCCTTTGAACAGCATGAAGCTTTCTTT.

V and J are TRBV2 and TRBJ1-4; 9 nucleotides match TRBD1. Germline CDR1 is SNHLY and CDR2 is FYNNEI. Trimming took 7 bases from V and 3 from J; bases not matched to a gene: 6. This CDR3 has 15 residues. The CDR3 DNA reads TGTGCCAGCATGAACAGGGGGCTATCTAATGAAAAACTGTTTTTT. Amino acid sequence: CASMNRGLSNEKLFF.

V is TRBV27 and J is TRBJ2-3; the D gene is possibly TRBD2 (5 bases). CDR3 length: 14 amino acids. CDR1 is MNHEY and CDR2 is SMNVEV in the germline V gene (reference sequence). The V end lost 2 bases, the J end lost 6 bases, and 12 bases lay between the germline ends. CDR3 residues: CASSLGGWQDTQYF. In nucleotides, the CDR3 is TGTGCCAGCAGTTTAGGAGGTTGGCAGGATACGCAGTATTTT.

This clone occurred once. V is TRBV27 and J is TRBJ1-1, with 7 bases aligning to TRBD1. Germline trimming cut 4 bases from V and 1 base from J; bases unmatched to any gene: 12. Germline loops: CDR1 MNHEY, CDR2 SMNVEV (reference sequence). CDR3 length: 17 residues. The CDR3 spells CASSSLLRGVGNTEAFF. The CDR3 nucleotides read TGTGCCAGCAGTTCCCTCCTCAGGGGGGTGGGGAACACTGAAGCTTTCTTT.

The rearrangement joins TRBV7-9 to TRBJ2-7; TRBD1 might be the D (6 bases). The V end lost 1 base, the J end lost 0 bases, and 13 bases lay between the germline ends. Germline V gives CDR1 SEHNR, CDR2 FQNEAQ (reference sequence). This CDR3 region has 16 residues. The CDR3 loop is CASSLGNTGSSYEQYF. CDR3 nucleotide sequence: TGTGCCAGCAGCTTAGGTAACACAGGGAGCTCCTACGAGCAGTACTTC.

The chain carries TRBV7-2 and TRBJ2-1; D remains unclear. The CDR3 spans 13 residues. The germline V gene has CDR1 SGHTA and CDR2 FQGNSA. Trimming took off 0 bases at V and 15 bases at J, with 15 bases between the two ends. CDR3 loop: CASSLAGVSARFF. CDR3 bases: TGTGCCAGCAGCTTAGCCGGAGTCTCCGCCCGGTTCTTC.

This clone was counted once. The rearrangement links TRBV7-9 to TRBJ1-1, with TRBD1 identical over 7 bases. The CDR3 has 14 residues. V shed 4 bases, J shed 8 bases, and the junction held 10 bases outside the gene matches. Germline V CDR1 and CDR2: SEHNR, FQNEAQ (reference sequence). CDR3 residues: CASSYEGTAKEAFF. CDR3 nucleotides: TGTGCCAGCAGCTACGAGGGGACAGCCAAAGAAGCTTTCTTT. Full variable domain (outside the CDR3, taken from reference TRBV7-9 and TRBJ1-1): DTGVSQNPRHKITKRGQNVTFRCDPISEHNRLYWYRQTLGQGPEFLTYFQNEAQLEKSRLLSDRFSAERPKGSFSTLEIQRTEQGDSAMYLCASSYEGTAKEAFFGQGTRLTVV.

The chain combines TRBV5-1 with TRBJ1-4; TRBD1 matches at 8 bases. CDR3 size: 17 residues. CDR1 is SGHRS, CDR2 YFSETQ, per germline. Trimming cost V 5 bases and J 2 bases; bases outside gene matches: 11. The CDR3 spells CASSYARRTGTNEKLFF. DNA for the CDR3: TGCGCCAGCAGTTACGCGCGCAGGACAGGGACTAATGAAAAACTGTTTTTT. Full variable domain (remainder filled in from reference TRBV5-1 and TRBJ1-4): KAGVTQTPRYLIKTRGQQVTLSCSPISGHRSVSWYQQTPGQGLQFLFEYFSETQRNKGNFPGRFSGRQFSNSRSEMNVSTLELGDSALYLCASSYARRTGTNEKLFFGSGTQLSVL.

The V call is TRBV4-2, the J call TRBJ2-3; TRBD2 agrees at 9 bases. CDR1 LGHNA and CDR2 YNFKEQ come from the germline V gene. This CDR3 is built from 15 residues. V shed 4 bases, J shed 2 bases, and the junction held 4 bases outside the gene matches. This chain's CDR3 is CASSLRGGNTDTQYF. CDR3 nucleotide sequence: TGTGCCAGCAGCCTGCGGGGGGGAAACACAGATACGCAGTATTTT.

V gene TRBV19 combines with J gene TRBJ1-6, with a weak D call TRBD1 (6 bases). Per the germline V gene, CDR1 is LNHDA and CDR2 is SQIVND (reference sequence). This CDR3 is 14 amino acids long. Trimming took 5 bases from V and 7 from J, leaving 12 bases between them. The CDR3 DNA reads TGTGCCAGTAGTCGCCGACAGGAAAATTCACCCCTCCACTTT. It specifies CASSRRQENSPLHF. The entire variable domain, with the rest obtained from reference TRBV19 and TRBJ1-6, is as follows: DGGITQSPKYLFRKEGQNVTLSCEQNLNHDAMYWYRQDPGQGLRLIYYSQIVNDFQKGDIAEGYSVSREKKESFPLTVTSAQKNPTAFYLCASSRRQENSPLHFGNGTRLTVT.

V is TRBV4-3 and J is TRBJ2-7; 11 bases are shared with TRBD2. Germline trimming cut 0 bases from V and 5 bases from J; bases unmatched to any gene: 9. The CDR3 is 17 amino acids. Germline-derived CDR1 and CDR2 are LGHNA and YSLEER. CDR3 loop: CASSQDAITSGGNEQYF. The CDR3 DNA sequence: TGCGCCAGCAGCCAAGATGCGATAACTAGCGGGGGTAACGAGCAGTACTTC.

CDR3 protein: CASSLRTGTASGNTIYF. Written as DNA, the CDR3 is TGTGCCAGCAGTTTACGCACCGGGACAGCCTCTGGAAACACCATATATTTT. The chain carries TRBV27 and TRBJ1-3; 7 bases are shared with TRBD1. The germline CDR1 and CDR2 sequences are MNHEY and SMNVEV (reference sequence). This CDR3 contains 17 residues. V trimming: 2 bases; J trimming: 0 bases; junction bases outside the gene matches: 7.

This clone showed up just a few times. The CDR3 coding sequence is TGTGCCAGCAGTTCAATAGCGGGGGGGCCCGGGGAGCTGTTTTTT. Translation gives CASSSIAGGPGELFF. The chain recombines TRBV6-5 with TRBJ2-2; 11 bases map to TRBD2. Germline loops: CDR1 MNHEY, CDR2 SVGAGI. CDR3 length: 15 residues. V lost 4 bases to trimming and J lost 6 bases; unmatched junction nucleotides: 4.

The sample holds one count of this clone. The chain links TRBV2 to TRBJ1-6; D possibly corresponds to TRBD1 (6 bases). CDR3 length: 15 residues. V lost 4 bases to trimming and J lost 1 base, with 8 bases between them. The germline V gene has CDR1 SNHLY and CDR2 FYNNEI. The CDR3 reads CASSVGGSYNSPLHF. The CDR3 region has the DNA TGTGCCAGCAGTGTAGGGGGTTCCTATAATTCACCCCTCCACTTT. Drawing the rest from reference TRBV2 and TRBJ1-6, the complete variable domain is EPEVTQTPSHQVTQMGQEVILRCVPISNHLYFYWYRQILGQKVEFLVSFYNNEISEKSEIFDDQFSVERPDGSNFTLKIRSTKLEDSAMYFCASSVGGSYNSPLHFGNGTRLTVT.

A word on this clone: The same CDR3 also results from other DNA sequences found in this sample. This CDR3 reads CASSTGTGTYEQYF. As DNA, the CDR3 is TGTGCCAGTAGTACGGGGACAGGGACCTACGAGCAGTACTTC. The chain combines TRBV19 with TRBJ2-7, with 9 bases matching TRBD1. The germline V gene has CDR1 LNHDA and CDR2 SQIVND (reference sequence). V trimming: 4 bases; J trimming: 2 bases; junction bases outside the gene matches: 3. This CDR3 contains 14 residues.

The chain carries TRBV9 and TRBJ2-3, with 8 bases identical to TRBD2. The germline V gene encodes CDR1 SGDLS and CDR2 YYNGEE. The V and J ends lost 0 bases and 4 bases, in that order; junction bases with no gene match: 4. The CDR3 is made up of 15 amino acids. CDR3 in DNA: TGTGCCAGCAGCGTAGCGGGGGGGTTTGCAGATACGCAGTATTTT. Translation gives CASSVAGGFADTQYF.

The CDR3 DNA reads TGCGCCAGCAGGGAGCCCAAGAACACCGGGGAGCTGTTTTTT. This sequence encodes CASREPKNTGELFF. The chain is built from TRBV5-1 and TRBJ2-2; D not resolved. Germline V gives CDR1 SGHRS, CDR2 YFSETQ. The CDR3 spans 14 residues. Trimming pared 5 bases from V and 1 base from J, leaving 9 bases between. Filled out from reference TRBV5-1 and TRBJ2-2, the complete variable domain reads KAGVTQTPRYLIKTRGQQVTLSCSPISGHRSVSWYQQTPGQGLQFLFEYFSETQRNKGNFPGRFSGRQFSNSRSEMNVSTLELGDSALYLCASREPKNTGELFFGEGSRLTVL.

The V call is TRBV15, the J call TRBJ2-5; 11 bases align to TRBD2. The ends lost 7 bases at V and 5 bases at J; junction bases unmatched: 18. The CDR3 spans 18 residues. Germline values: CDR1 LNHNV, CDR2 YYDKDF (reference sequence). CDR3 DNA sequence: TGTGCCACCACACCCGGGGTAGCGGGGGGGCTAGGTGGCGAGACCCAGTACTTC. It codes for CATTPGVAGGLGGETQYF.

This chain connects TRBV10-3 to TRBJ1-2; 9 bases agree with TRBD1. The CDR3 is 12 residues long. Germline V gene data show CDR1 as ENHRY and CDR2 as SYGVKD. After removal of 10 bases from V and 6 bases from J, the junction contained 6 bases not matched to a gene. The CDR3 DNA is TGTGCCACCGTAGGGACAGGGAATGGCTACACCTTC. It encodes CATVGTGNGYTF.

The chain links TRBV6-5 to TRBJ2-2; 8 positions match TRBD2. The V gene end was trimmed by 0 bases and the J gene end by 4 bases; junction bases not matched to a gene: 4. The CDR3 contains 16 residues. From germline, CDR1 is MNHEY and CDR2 SVGAGI. CDR3 in amino acids: CASSYSTSGGTGELFF. As DNA, the CDR3 is TGTGCCAGCAGTTACTCGACGAGCGGGGGCACCGGGGAGCTGTTTTTT.

The CDR3 nucleotides are TGTGCCAGCAGGACGGGACTAGCGGGGAATGAGCAGTTCTTC. It is translated as CASRTGLAGNEQFF. The chain combines TRBV2 with TRBJ2-1, with TRBD2 matching 13 bases. The CDR3 runs to 14 residues. CDR1 and CDR2 (germline): SNHLY, FYNNEI. V lost 6 bases to trimming and J lost 7 bases; unmatched junction nucleotides: 3. Filled out from reference TRBV2 and TRBJ2-1, the complete variable domain reads EPEVTQTPSHQVTQMGQEVILRCVPISNHLYFYWYRQILGQKVEFLVSFYNNEISEKSEIFDDQFSVERPDGSNFTLKIRSTKLEDSAMYFCASRTGLAGNEQFFGPGTRLTVL.

The gene calls are TRBV19 and TRBJ1-5, with 8 bases aligning to TRBD1. Germline-derived CDR1 and CDR2 are LNHDA and SQIVND (reference sequence). CDR3 length: 15 amino acids. The junction had 8 bases not matched to a gene; V was cut back by 5 bases and J by 5 bases. CDR3 nucleotides: TGTGCCAGTAGTTTAGGACAGGGAAGACATCAGCCCCAGCATTTT. Translating it yields CASSLGQGRHQPQHF.

V usage is TRBV28 and J usage is TRBJ1-1; D gene unclear. Germline V gene lookup returns CDR1 MDHEN and CDR2 SYDVKM. This CDR3 comprises 15 residues. The germline V and J ends were trimmed by 7 bases and 1 base, with 16 bases remaining between them. The CDR3 DNA reads as TGTGCCAGCACCCTCCCCCCGGGAGGGAACACTGAAGCTTTCTTT. Its protein product is CASTLPPGGNTEAFF.

This clone came up a few times. The chain joins TRBV29-1 to TRBJ1-2; 7 nucleotides line up with TRBD1. The CDR3 is made up of 13 amino acids. Unmatched junction bases numbered 10, after V lost 5 bases and J lost 7 bases. The germline gives CDR1 SQVTM, CDR2 ANQGSEA. The DNA for the CDR3 is TGCAGCGTTCACGATGACAGGGTCGGTGGCTACACCTTC. As protein: CSVHDDRVGGYTF.